In this sample, the clone carrying this T cell receptor (beta chain) turned up a few times. Its antigen is not known. The length of the CDR3 is 12 residues. The V end lost 4 bases, the J end lost 8 bases, and 11 bases lay between the germline ends. Germline lookup yields CDR1 SEHNR and CDR2 FQNEAQ (reference sequence). This record belongs to a study of cytomegalovirus exposure and HLA in healthy donors. Study-wide findings and caveats: TCR beta sequences reportedly predicted most subjects' HLA-A and HLA-B alleles accurately. In a later analysis, the majority of CMV-associated beta chains seemingly showed HLA restriction.

The PCR made use of 60 Vbeta and 13 Jbeta primers. As processed by the authors: Counted up in a later analysis, unique TCR beta chains came to some 80 million, with some 11 million shared. Clones were sequenced by immunoSEQ multiplex PCR, and TCRdb holds only the in-frame ones, with some missing. V, J and clone size are taken as reported in that table, and D and trimming were inferred from the DNA itself. This table has 150,000 to 200,000 clones, roughly four fifths appearing once. The sequence was obtained from a woman between 40 and 55 years old in good health and CMV-seronegative. The rearrangement links TRBV7-9 to TRBJ1-2; D unresolved. What was sequenced was PBMCs. The CDR3 is CASSYSGRGYTF. In nucleotides, the CDR3 is TGTGCCAGCAGCTATTCAGGCCGGGGCTACACCTTC.